A single sample gave rise to the 20 T cell receptor beta chains below, sequenced in a study of blood T cell repertoires in COVID-19. The repertoire was sequenced with immunoSEQ multiplex PCR; TCRdb's copy has only in-frame clones and lacks some. Of about 190,000 clones detected, less than 85% appear once; the ten largest clones hold over 10%. Sequencing was carried out using peripheral blood. These receptors originate from a woman in her fifties or sixties with acute or convalescent COVID-19.

The chain links TRBV5-4 to TRBJ1-1, with 7 bases that match TRBD1. The CDR3 sequence is 12 residues long. V gave up 3 bases and J gave up 5 bases; unmatched junction bases: 1. The germline V gene encodes CDR1 SGHNT and CDR2 YYREEE (reference sequence). CDR3 DNA sequence: TGTGCCAGCAGCTCACAGGGGACTGAAGCTTTCTTT. It yields the protein CASSSQGTEAFF.

Only a few counts were recorded for this clone. As DNA, the CDR3 is TGCGCCAGCAGCTCCACGACAGGGGGCCACGAGCAGTACTTC. Its protein is CASSSTTGGHEQYF. This chain joins TRBV5-1 and TRBJ2-7, with 10 bases lining up with TRBD1. CDR3 length: 14 residues. Per germline, CDR1 SGHRS and CDR2 YFSETQ. V lost 3 bases to trimming and J lost 5 bases; unmatched junction nucleotides: 5.

The chain employs TRBV4-3 and TRBJ1-3; a weak D match, TRBD1 (5 bases). From germline, CDR1 is LGHNA and CDR2 YSLEER. The CDR3 covers 17 residues. Trimming removed 0 bases from V and 0 bases from J, with 12 bases in between. The CDR3 DNA reads TGCGCCAGCAGCCAAGATGGGGCCGCGGACTCTGGAAACACCATATATTTT. Amino acids: CASSQDGAADSGNTIYF.

This clone has a single count. In DNA form, the CDR3 reads TGTGCCAGCAGCTCTAGACAGGGTCGAATCGCAACTAATGAAAAACTGTTTTTT. Its translation: CASSSRQGRIATNEKLFF. V gene TRBV7-6 combines with J gene TRBJ1-4; 7 nucleotides line up with TRBD1. The V segment lost 4 bases and the J segment 0 bases; nucleotides outside the gene matches: 11. Germline V CDR1 and CDR2: SGHVS, FNYEAQ. This CDR3 has 18 amino acids.

The V call is TRBV7-2, the J call TRBJ2-7; 11 bases line up with TRBD1. Germline CDR1 is SGHTA and CDR2 is FQGNSA. V trimming: 1 base; J trimming: 6 bases; junction bases outside the gene matches: 5. This CDR3 region has 15 residues. The CDR3 loop reads CASSLVLDRGPEQYF. As DNA, the CDR3 is TGTGCCAGCAGCTTAGTTTTGGACAGGGGGCCCGAGCAGTACTTC.

This chain uses TRBV28 with TRBJ1-2; TRBD1 aligns across 8 bases. The V gene's germline CDR1 is MDHEN and CDR2 SYDVKM. This CDR3 comprises 14 residues. V lost 4 bases and J lost 6; bases outside the gene matches: 7. The CDR3 sequence is CASSSWTGFDGYTF. Here the CDR3 DNA reads TGTGCCAGCAGTTCTTGGACAGGGTTCGATGGCTACACCTTC.

The chain carries TRBV7-2 and TRBJ1-6, with D tentatively TRBD1 (6 bases). The CDR3 loop spans 16 amino acids. Looked up from germline, CDR1 is SGHTA and CDR2 is FQGNSA. The V and J ends lost 0 bases and 4 bases respectively, with 10 bases between them. DNA of the CDR3: TGTGCCAGCAGCTTAGCCTCCCAGGGGTATAATTCACCCCTCCACTTT. Translating gives CASSLASQGYNSPLHF.

The V and J genes are TRBV6-5 and TRBJ1-2; weak D call: TRBD1 (6 bases). The CDR3 runs 14 residues. The germline V gene encodes CDR1 MNHEY and CDR2 SVGAGI. Trimming took off 7 bases at V and 6 bases at J, with 18 bases between the two ends. CDR3 in amino acids: CASTLTGISHGYTF. Written as DNA, the CDR3 is TGTGCCAGCACCCTAACAGGGATATCGCATGGCTACACCTTC.

The rearrangement joins TRBV20-1 to TRBJ1-4, with 9 bases that match TRBD1. V dropped 3 bases and J dropped 1; count of bases not matched to a gene: 6. CDR1 and CDR2 from the germline V gene are DFQATT and SNEGSKA (reference sequence). The CDR3 extends over 16 amino acids. The CDR3 here is CSASSTGGGTNEKLFF. For the CDR3, the DNA is TGCAGTGCTAGTTCTACAGGGGGCGGAACTAATGAAAAACTGTTTTTT.

This clone was detected many times. V and J are TRBV5-5 and TRBJ2-5, with D maybe TRBD2 (5 bases). This CDR3 spans 14 amino acids. The germline V gene encodes CDR1 SGHKS and CDR2 YYEKEE (reference sequence). With 3 bases removed from V and 3 bases from J, the gap between germline ends came to 12 bases. Written as DNA, the CDR3 is TGTGCCAGCAGCTCCTCGACGGGAAAAGAGACCCAGTACTTC. Its protein is CASSSSTGKETQYF.

The genes are TRBV2 and TRBJ2-4; a possible D gene is TRBD2 (6 bases). Germline V gene data show CDR1 as SNHLY and CDR2 as FYNNEI. This CDR3 comprises 15 residues. V was cut by 4 bases and J by 7 bases, with 17 bases left in between. Here the CDR3 DNA reads TGTGCCAGCAGTGGGGGACTGCTCGAGTATAACATTCAGTACTTC. As protein: CASSGGLLEYNIQYF.

DNA for the CDR3: TGTGCCAGCAGTGGTCTAGGCGGCAGAGAATTAGGCTACACCTTC. It encodes CASSGLGGRELGYTF. The gene calls are TRBV27 and TRBJ1-2; D is ambiguous. Per germline, CDR1 MNHEY and CDR2 SMNVEV (reference sequence). This CDR3 contains 15 residues. The V end was cut by 5 bases, the J end by 8 bases, with 21 bases between.

This sequence joins TRBV3-1 (or the pseudogene TRBV3-2) and TRBJ2-7; TRBD2 is a possible D gene (6 bases). The CDR3 consists of 16 residues. Per germline, CDR1 LGHDT and CDR2 YNNKEL (reference sequence). Trimming pared 3 bases from V and 0 bases from J, leaving 15 bases between. The CDR3 DNA reads as TGTGCCAGCAGCCAGTCTGCGGGACCGAGCTCCTACGAGCAGTACTTC. Protein product: CASSQSAGPSSYEQYF.

This clone has a single count. The chain carries TRBV6-2 or TRBV6-3 and TRBJ1-5; 9 nucleotides line up with TRBD1. CDR3 length equals 16 residues. Germline CDR1 reads MNHEY; CDR2 reads SVGEGT. The V segment lost 2 bases and the J segment 4 bases; nucleotides outside the gene matches: 6. The CDR3 sequence is CASSYPPGQGNQPQHF. DNA of the CDR3: TGTGCCAGCAGTTACCCGCCGGGACAGGGTAATCAGCCCCAGCATTTT.

This clone has ten or more counts. J is TRBJ1-4 and V is TRBV28, with D perhaps matching TRBD1 (5 bases). Germline values: CDR1 MDHEN, CDR2 SYDVKM. Trimming removed 7 bases at V and 0 bases at J, with 12 bases between. The CDR3 is 15 amino acids. CDR3 bases: TGTGCCAGCACCACACAAGGGGCAACTAATGAAAAACTGTTTTTT. This encodes CASTTQGATNEKLFF.

This chain joins TRBV29-1 and TRBJ1-1; 8 bases are shared with TRBD1. Losses at the gene ends were 0 bases for V and 0 bases for J; bases not matched to a gene: 6. This CDR3 spans 16 amino acids. Looked up from germline, CDR1 is SQVTM and CDR2 is ANQGSEA. CDR3 residues: CSVEDRGRGLNTEAFF. The CDR3 DNA is TGCAGCGTTGAAGACAGGGGGCGCGGGTTGAACACTGAAGCTTTCTTT.

The chain employs TRBV15 and TRBJ2-1, with 11 bases matching TRBD2. Germline CDR1 and CDR2: LNHNV and YYDKDF (reference sequence). Germline trimming cut 3 bases from V and 8 bases from J; bases unmatched to any gene: 9. The CDR3 is made up of 16 amino acids. DNA for the CDR3: TGTGCCACCAGCAGTGGGACTAGCGGTACTTGGGATGAGCAGTTCTTC. This encodes CATSSGTSGTWDEQFF. The full variable domain, with the rest looked up from reference TRBV15 and TRBJ2-1, is DAMVIQNPRYQVTQFGKPVTLSCSQTLNHNVMYWYQQKSSQAPKLLFHYYDKDFNNEADTPDNFQSRRPNTSFCFLDIRSPGLGDTAMYLCATSSGTSGTWDEQFFGPGTRLTVL.

The chain couples TRBV5-6 to TRBJ1-5, with D hard to call. Germline assignment: CDR1 SGHDT and CDR2 YYEEEE. The CDR3 extends over 15 amino acids. V was shortened by 4 bases and J by 0 bases, with 11 bases between the two germline ends. The CDR3 loop is CASSRGLTSNQPQHF. In nucleotides, the CDR3 is TGTGCCAGCAGCCGAGGACTGACTAGCAATCAGCCCCAGCATTTT.

The chain employs TRBV19 and TRBJ2-1; 7 nucleotides line up with TRBD1. With 3 bases clipped from V and 8 bases from J, the junction kept 10 bases outside the gene matches. The germline V gene has CDR1 LNHDA and CDR2 SQIVND (reference sequence). The CDR3 extends over 15 amino acids. For the CDR3, the DNA is TGTGCCAGTAGTATTCAGAAGGACAGGAGTTATGAGCAGTTCTTC. Its translation is CASSIQKDRSYEQFF.

In its sample, this clone was seen a few times. The chain uses TRBV5-8 and TRBJ2-5, with D maybe TRBD1 (5 bases). Per the germline V gene, CDR1 is SGHTS and CDR2 is YDEGEE. The CDR3 extends over 16 amino acids. V dropped 0 bases and J dropped 5 bases, with 17 bases sitting between them. CDR3 region: CASSLGSLGQGETQYF. In DNA form, the CDR3 reads TGTGCCAGCAGCTTGGGCTCGCTTGGGCAGGGCGAGACCCAGTACTTC.